This entry lists 10 T cell receptor beta chains sequenced from one sample in a study of somatic mutations in cytotoxic T cells in rheumatoid arthritis. Profiling relied on immunoSEQ multiplex PCR, and the TCRdb table lists in-frame clones only, not all of them. The sample includes 18,000 or so clones, less than 75% of them seen just once. The sample was CD8+ T cells sorted from blood. Receptors were obtained from a woman aged 55-75 years in good health.

This chain joins TRBV6-1 and TRBJ1-2; a weak D match, TRBD1 (6 bases). V was clipped by 10 bases and J by 6 bases, with 18 bases between them. CDR1 is MNHNS and CDR2 is SASEGT in the germline V gene. The CDR3 runs 13 residues. This CDR3 is CATTLYRADGYTF. Here the CDR3 DNA reads TGTGCCACCACCCTTTACAGGGCCGATGGCTACACCTTC.

The CDR3 here is CASSPGGASEQYF. The CDR3 nucleotides are TGTGCCAGCAGCCCGGGCGGTGCGAGCGAGCAGTACTTC. The rearrangement joins TRBV9 to TRBJ2-7; D is uncertain. The V end lost 4 bases, the J end lost 6 bases, and 14 bases lay between the germline ends. Germline V gene sequence: CDR1 SGDLS, CDR2 YYNGEE. This CDR3 is built from 13 residues.

This clone was counted a single time. The chain joins TRBV4-1 to TRBJ2-7; 10 positions match TRBD1. The CDR3 has 17 residues. The junction had 11 bases not matched to a gene; V was cut back by 1 base and J by 5 bases. In germline, CDR1 is MGHRA, CDR2 YSYEKL. The CDR3 sequence is CASSQGGAGTGEDEQYF. In DNA, the CDR3 is TGCGCCAGCAGCCAAGGGGGGGCCGGGACAGGGGAGGACGAGCAGTACTTC.

The V call is TRBV6-1, the J call TRBJ1-1, with D hard to call. V lost 3 bases, J lost 3 bases, and 5 bases lay in between. Per the germline V gene, CDR1 is MNHNS and CDR2 is SASEGT. The CDR3 totals 12 residues. CDR3 loop: CASSDGYTEAFF. The CDR3 nucleotides read TGTGCCAGCAGTGACGGATACACTGAAGCTTTCTTT.

In its sample, this clone was seen a few times. This chain joins TRBV19 and TRBJ1-1; D unclear. The CDR3 sequence is 14 residues long. V was cut by 5 bases and J by 5 bases, with 15 bases left in between. The germline V gene has CDR1 LNHDA and CDR2 SQIVND (reference sequence). The CDR3 reads CASSASILGTEAFF. The CDR3 region has the DNA TGTGCCAGTAGTGCCTCCATCTTGGGTACTGAAGCTTTCTTT.

This clone was recorded once. The chain couples TRBV6-4 to TRBJ2-1; TRBD1 or TRBD2 may be the D gene (6 bases each). Trimming left V 2 bases short and J 8 bases short, with 13 bases between. The CDR3 length is 14 residues. In germline, CDR1 is MRHNA, CDR2 SNTAGT. CDR3 nucleotides: TGTGCCAGCAGTGACCGGCCCGGGGGCCATGAGCAGTTCTTC. This gives the protein CASSDRPGGHEQFF.

Only one count was recorded for this clone. The rearrangement joins TRBV7-2 to TRBJ2-1; 7 bases agree with TRBD2. V trimming: 2 bases; J trimming: 4 bases; junction bases outside the gene matches: 14. The length of the CDR3 is 18 residues. Germline V lookup: CDR1 SGHTA, CDR2 FQGNSA. This CDR3 reads CASSLLPAGSPFYNEQFF. The CDR3 DNA is TGTGCCAGCAGCTTACTTCCAGCGGGGAGTCCCTTTTACAATGAGCAGTTCTTC.

The chain combines TRBV30 with TRBJ2-7; 13 bases align to TRBD2. The J segment lost 3 bases and the V segment lost 2 bases, leaving 4 bases of the junction unmatched. CDR1 is GTSNPN, CDR2 SVGIG, per germline (reference sequence). There are 15 residues in the CDR3. The CDR3 sequence is CAWSRTSGRGYEQYF. CDR3 coding DNA: TGTGCCTGGAGTCGGACTAGCGGGAGAGGCTACGAGCAGTACTTC.

This clone was picked up a small number of times. The V gene is TRBV2, the J gene TRBJ2-7; the D gene is possibly TRBD1 (5 bases). Trimming cost V 6 bases and J 3 bases, with 9 bases left between them. The length of the CDR3 is 12 residues. The germline CDR1 and CDR2 sequences are SNHLY and FYNNEI. The CDR3 DNA reads TGTGCCAGCAGAGGGGCCCGCTACGAGCAGTACTTC. Protein product: CASRGARYEQYF.

J is TRBJ1-1 and V is TRBV11-2; D uncertain. Trimming stripped 1 base from V and 3 bases from J, with 12 bases between. The CDR3 spans 15 residues. Germline CDR1 is SGHAT and CDR2 is FQNNGV. The CDR3 nucleotides are TGTGCCAGCAGCTTAGTAACAAGCAGGCACACTGAAGCTTTCTTT. Residues: CASSLVTSRHTEAFF.